This T cell receptor (beta chain) stems from a study of cytomegalovirus exposure and HLA in healthy donors. This clone was seen only a few times. What it recognizes is unknown. Whole-study findings and limits: Differences between HLA loci emerged in a later analysis of TCR association rates, with DRB1 most and HLA-C fewest. Analysis performed later found 15,000 or so TCR beta sequences associated with HLA alleles at 0.05 false discovery rate. Further analysis, carried out later, found HLA-associated TCR beta chains more clonally expanded than equally common other chains. It was likely that a cluster of highly shared sequence variants was a sequencing artifact.

PCR was performed using 60 Vbeta and 13 Jbeta primers. Libraries were prepared by immunoSEQ multiplex PCR; TCRdb keeps only in-frame clonotypes and omits some of them. The table lists about 120,000 clones, about 80% of them singletons. The receptor was derived from a man aged 25-45 years in good health and CMV-seropositive. The specimen sequenced was PBMCs.

Written as DNA, the CDR3 is TGTGCCAGCAGTGTGGAGGAGGGGACGGCTGGAAACACCATATATTTT. Protein: CASSVEEGTAGNTIYF. The gene calls are TRBV6-1 and TRBJ1-3, with D tentatively TRBD1 (5 bases). The ends were cut back, 4 bases at V and 2 bases at J, with 15 bases in the middle. Germline V lookup: CDR1 MNHNS, CDR2 SASEGT. CDR3 size: 16 residues.